This TCR beta chain was captured by sequencing in a study of blood T cell repertoires in COVID-19. Cohort assignment relied on participant-reported clinical history. Clones were read by immunoSEQ multiplex PCR, and TCRdb kept only the in-frame ones, dropping some. The sample shows around 310,000 clones, about 90% of them seen only once. Input material: PBMCs or T cells enriched from blood (not recorded which). The receptor comes from a woman aged 25 to 45 who had recovered from COVID-19.

The CDR3, as DNA: TGTGCCAGCAGCCAGGACAGGTACAATGAGCAGTTCTTC. It is translated as CASSQDRYNEQFF. This rearrangement joins TRBV14 to TRBJ2-1; 7 nucleotides agree with TRBD1. The CDR3 extends over 13 amino acids. With V trimmed by 3 bases and J by 4 bases, 0 bases remained unmatched. From germline, CDR1 is SGHDN and CDR2 FVKESK.